This is a list of T cell receptor beta chains from one sample in a study of human T cells and chemical hapten exposure. TCRdb independently ran MiXCR on the RACE reads; one entry per CDR3 protein. The profile covers approximately 68,000 distinct CDR3 sequences, with 6.5% to 10% appearing a single time and under 3.5% taken by the ten largest. The sequences come from whole blood, collected in connection with sensitization to the hapten diphenylcyclopropenone (DPC). These receptors came from a woman aged 50 to 65 with alopecia areata. Some clones in this sample may be carry-over from other donors' samples. The CDR3 runs from the conserved cysteine through the conserved F or W. Clone size, where shown, is once, few, many, or a class for clones that have expanded.

clone_size	v_call	j_call	cdr3_aa
.	TRBV6-1	TRBJ1-5	CASSDKGRGEDQPQHF
.	TRBV3-1	TRBJ1-4	CASSQDRGVNEKLFF
.	TRBV3-1	TRBJ1-1	CASSFRDTQGLVF
.	TRBV2	TRBJ1-5	CASRRDSNQPQHF
few	TRBV5-1	TRBJ2-5	CASSFEGGLPVGETQYF
few	TRBV5-1	TRBJ2-3	CASSLVVASGEADTQYF
.	TRBV4-1	TRBJ1-1	CASSQEGTFTEAFF
many	TRBV2	TRBJ1-4	CASSGTGGAINEKLFF
.	TRBV6-2/TRBV6-3	TRBJ2-5	CASTVRDGQGGWTQYF
few	TRBV29-1	TRBJ2-5	CSATGGEGETQYF
.	TRBV3-1	TRBJ2-3	CASSLRSVDTDTQYF
many	TRBV5-1	TRBJ2-1	CASSRGGPGNEQFF
few	TRBV29-1	TRBJ2-3	CSVEGGVLGDTQYF
few	TRBV12-3/TRBV12-4	TRBJ1-1	CASSFVRQAFF
.	TRBV29-1	TRBJ2-2	CSVGAGGRTGELFF
.	TRBV4-1	TRBJ2-5	CASSQDLGGAVETQYF
.	TRBV2	TRBJ2-7	CASSEMGIPYEQYF
many	TRBV18	TRBJ1-1	CASSPEVWDRGRDTEAFF